The entry that follows covers one T cell receptor beta chain sequence. This sample was taken from a study of blood T cell repertoires in COVID-19. Germline V CDR1 and CDR2: LGHDT, YNNKEL (reference sequence). The trim removed 4 bases at V and 9 bases at J, leaving 0 bases unmatched. The CDR3 is made up of 12 amino acids. TCRdb's table, derived via immunoSEQ multiplex PCR, lists solely in-frame clones and lacks some. The repertoire includes around 100,000 clones, around 83% of them detected once, and 3% to 3.5% sits in the top ten. The rearrangement joins TRBV3-1 (or the pseudogene TRBV3-2) to TRBJ1-6; 7 nucleotides agree with TRBD1. This TCR came from a man between 40 and 49 years old with acute or convalescent COVID-19. Sequencing was done on a sample of peripheral blood. CDR3 loop: CASSPGGSPLHF. In DNA, the CDR3 is TGTGCCAGCAGCCCAGGGGGTTCACCCCTCCACTTT.